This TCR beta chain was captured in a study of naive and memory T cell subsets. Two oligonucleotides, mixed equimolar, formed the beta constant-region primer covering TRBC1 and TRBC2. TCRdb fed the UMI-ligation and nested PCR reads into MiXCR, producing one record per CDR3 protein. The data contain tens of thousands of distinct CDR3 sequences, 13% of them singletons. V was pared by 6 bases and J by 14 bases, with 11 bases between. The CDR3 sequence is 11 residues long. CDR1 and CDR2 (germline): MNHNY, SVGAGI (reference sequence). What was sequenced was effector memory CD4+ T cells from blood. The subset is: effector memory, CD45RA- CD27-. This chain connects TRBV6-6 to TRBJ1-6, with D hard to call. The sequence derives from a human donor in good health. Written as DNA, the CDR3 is TGTGCCAGCAGCCTGGATGGAGCCCTCCACTTT. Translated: CASSLDGALHF.